The 24 T cell receptor beta chains listed next were all sequenced from one sample in a study of immune evolution from preneoplasia to lung adenocarcinoma. Using immunoSEQ multiplex PCR, the repertoire was profiled, and TCRdb retains in-frame clones only, with some absent. Here the sample spans about 3,900 clones, around 90% being singletons. The sample comprised FFPE minimally invasive lung adenocarcinoma tissue. The receptors shown here come from a donor of 70 years or more with lung adenocarcinoma.

The chain has TRBV5-1 and TRBJ1-4; 7 bases line up with TRBD1. Germline CDR1 is SGHRS and CDR2 is YFSETQ. Trimming at V came to 5 bases and at J to 3 bases, leaving 10 bases not matched to a gene. This CDR3 comprises 16 residues. CDR3 nucleotides: TGCGCCAGCAGTTTTATCAAGGGGGCCTCTAATGAAAAACTGTTTTTT. It specifies CASSFIKGASNEKLFF.

The V call is TRBV30, the J call TRBJ2-2, with 8 bases fitting TRBD1. This CDR3 is 14 amino acids long. The V segment lost 5 bases and the J segment 1 base; nucleotides outside the gene matches: 3. Germline V lookup: CDR1 GTSNPN, CDR2 SVGIG (reference sequence). The CDR3 here is CAWAGTGNTGELFF. The CDR3 DNA sequence: TGTGCCTGGGCCGGGACAGGGAACACCGGGGAGCTGTTTTTT.

The gene calls are TRBV4-3 and TRBJ2-1; D possibly uses TRBD1 or TRBD2 (5 bases each). Germline-derived CDR1 and CDR2 are LGHNA and YSLEER. There are 16 residues in the CDR3. Trimming removed 1 base from V and 4 bases from J, with 14 bases in between. CDR3 bases: TGCGCCAGCAGCCAAGGAAGGGGCTGGGGGTACAATGAGCAGTTCTTC. Amino acids: CASSQGRGWGYNEQFF.

Here the CDR3 DNA reads TGTGCCAGCAGCGTTCACAGCCAGCAAGAGACCCAGTACTTC. Translation: CASSVHSQQETQYF. The chain links TRBV9 to TRBJ2-5; D unclear. The CDR3 is 14 residues long. The germline V gene has CDR1 SGDLS and CDR2 YYNGEE. V was clipped by 2 bases and J by 2 bases, with 10 bases between them.

The chain links TRBV5-4 to TRBJ2-3; weak D call: TRBD2 (6 bases). Germline CDR1 reads SGHNT; CDR2 reads YYREEE (reference sequence). The CDR3 spans 14 residues. Trimming removed 4 bases from V and 2 bases from J, with 11 bases in between. In DNA, the CDR3 is TGTGCCAGCAGCAAGGGACTGTCCACAGATACGCAGTATTTT. It specifies CASSKGLSTDTQYF.

The genes are TRBV6-5 and TRBJ1-1; weak D call: TRBD1 (5 bases). This CDR3 contains 14 residues. Germline CDR1 is MNHEY and CDR2 is SVGAGI. V lost 5 bases, J lost 5 bases, and 15 bases lay in between. The CDR3 coding sequence is TGTGCCAGCAGTCCTGGGGGGTCAAGGACTGAAGCTTTCTTT. It codes for CASSPGGSRTEAFF.

This chain joins TRBV18 and TRBJ2-2; 9 nucleotides align to TRBD1. The germline V gene encodes CDR1 KGHSH and CDR2 LQKENI. The CDR3 contains 15 residues. After removal of 3 bases from V and 1 base from J, the junction contained 0 bases not matched to a gene. The CDR3 protein is CASSPGQGNTGELFF. CDR3 sequence (DNA): TGTGCCAGCTCACCGGGACAGGGGAACACCGGGGAGCTGTTTTTT.

The CDR3 nucleotides read TGTGCCAGCAGCTCATACCCACCCGGGGCGACGCAGTATTTT. It is translated as CASSSYPPGATQYF. The chain carries TRBV7-9 and TRBJ2-3; possibly TRBD1 or TRBD2 for D (5 bases each). The CDR3 has 14 amino acids. Germline V lookup: CDR1 SEHNR, CDR2 FQNEAQ (reference sequence). The V and J ends lost 4 bases and 9 bases respectively, with 17 bases between them.

The J gene is TRBJ2-7, the V gene TRBV6-5; TRBD2 aligns across 7 bases. Trimming cost V 6 bases and J 3 bases; bases outside gene matches: 5. Germline V lookup: CDR1 MNHEY, CDR2 SVGAGI. The CDR3 sequence is 13 residues long. The CDR3 sequence is CASSWGGDYEQYF. The CDR3 bases are TGTGCCAGCAGCTGGGGGGGGGACTACGAGCAGTACTTC.

This chain connects TRBV10-3 to TRBJ1-1, with a possible D match to TRBD1 (5 bases). CDR1 is ENHRY, CDR2 SYGVKD, per germline. Trimming removed 4 bases from V and 10 bases from J, with 10 bases in between. The CDR3 is 11 residues long. DNA of the CDR3: TGTGCCATCAGTGGCTGGGGCTCAGCTTTCTTT. Protein sequence: CAISGWGSAFF.

The chain couples TRBV6-1 to TRBJ1-1; D might be TRBD1 (6 bases). The CDR3 length is 13 residues. CDR1 is MNHNS and CDR2 is SASEGT in the germline V gene. Trimming left V 4 bases short and J 3 bases short, with 9 bases between. CDR3 sequence reads: CASSGQVYTEAFF. The CDR3 region has the DNA TGTGCCAGCAGTGGACAGGTCTACACTGAAGCTTTCTTT.

The chain uses TRBV10-1 and TRBJ1-1; TRBD1 matches 7 bases. The CDR3 has 15 amino acids. Trimming at V came to 0 bases and at J to 4 bases, leaving 5 bases not matched to a gene. Germline lookup yields CDR1 WNHNN and CDR2 SYGVQD (reference sequence). CDR3 DNA: TGCGCCAGCAGTGAGTCTTCCCAGGGGGTCACTGAAGCTTTCTTT. Protein sequence: CASSESSQGVTEAFF.

There are a few counts of this clone. V is TRBV4-2 and J is TRBJ2-1, with TRBD2 matching over 10 bases. J was trimmed by 7 bases and V by 4 bases; bases with no gene match: 7. The CDR3 runs 15 residues. Germline CDR1 LGHNA, CDR2 YNFKEQ. The CDR3 region has the DNA TGTGCCAGCAGCCTAAAGCGGGAGGGCGGAAATGAGCAGTTCTTC. This codes for CASSLKREGGNEQFF.

The count of this clone is one. The rearrangement joins TRBV14 to TRBJ1-1, with D unclear. CDR1 is SGHDN, CDR2 FVKESK, per germline. The CDR3 totals 17 residues. V was pared by 4 bases and J by 2 bases, with 20 bases between. The CDR3 nucleotides read TGTGCCAGCAGCCCCTTATTCGGAGCGGCAGATAACACTGAAGCTTTCTTT. Its protein product is CASSPLFGAADNTEAFF. Supplemented by reference TRBV14 and TRBJ1-1, the full variable domain reads EAGVTQFPSHSVIEKGQTVTLRCDPISGHDNLYWYRRVMGKEIKFLLHFVKESKQDESGMPNNRFLAERTGGTYSTLKVQPAELEDSGVYFCASSPLFGAADNTEAFFGQGTRLTVV.

V usage is TRBV7-2 and J usage is TRBJ2-2; D possibly corresponds to TRBD2 (5 bases). The length of the CDR3 is 15 residues. Germline values: CDR1 SGHTA, CDR2 FQGNSA. V shed 0 bases and J shed 2 bases, with 7 bases lying between them. The chain's CDR3 is CASSLAGDNTGELFF. For the CDR3, the DNA is TGTGCCAGCAGCTTAGCGGGAGATAACACCGGGGAGCTGTTTTTT.

The chain is built from TRBV4-3 and TRBJ2-4; D is undetermined. V shed 0 bases and J shed 1 base, with 19 bases lying between them. Germline V CDR1 and CDR2: LGHNA, YSLEER. This CDR3 region has 19 residues. The CDR3 loop reads CASSQDHLTGPPAKNIQYF. In DNA form, the CDR3 reads TGCGCCAGCAGCCAAGATCACCTCACGGGCCCCCCGGCCAAAAACATTCAGTACTTC.

This chain joins TRBV5-4 and TRBJ1-2; 9 nucleotides match TRBD1. V was clipped by 4 bases and J by 8 bases; unmatched bases: 12. This CDR3 is built from 15 residues. Germline V CDR1 and CDR2: SGHNT, YYREEE (reference sequence). The CDR3 spells CASSTNRGHVEGYTF. DNA for the CDR3: TGTGCCAGCAGCACGAACAGGGGGCATGTTGAGGGCTACACCTTC.

The V call is TRBV6-5, the J call TRBJ2-3; D gene ambiguous. Germline V gene data show CDR1 as MNHEY and CDR2 as SVGAGI. Deletions cut 6 bases from V and 3 bases from J, with 13 bases between. This CDR3 comprises 14 residues. The CDR3 sequence is CASSYDAWTDTQYF. For the CDR3, the DNA is TGTGCCAGCAGCTACGACGCCTGGACAGATACGCAGTATTTT.

The chain carries TRBV21-1 and TRBJ2-2; the table's TRBD2 call for D was not verified on the DNA. TRBV21-1 is a recognized pseudogene. The CDR3 spans 19 residues. The CDR3 DNA reads TGTGCCAGCAGCTTCCCCGGGACTACCGACCCCGGGAACACCGGGGAGCTGTTTTTT. Translation: CASSFPGTTDPGNTGELFF.

The chain carries TRBV6-1 and TRBJ2-1, with 8 bases that match TRBD2. With V trimmed by 7 bases and J by 8 bases, 7 bases remained unmatched. CDR1 and CDR2 from the germline V gene are MNHNS and SASEGT. The CDR3 sequence is 13 residues long. In DNA form, the CDR3 reads TGTGCCAGCAACGGGCGGGAGGCCCATGAGCAGTTCTTC. Its protein product is CASNGREAHEQFF.

The chain uses TRBV7-9 and TRBJ2-7, with D possibly being TRBD2 (6 bases). The CDR3 is 12 residues long. V was pared by 2 bases and J by 4 bases, with 6 bases between. Germline V lookup: CDR1 SEHNR, CDR2 FQNEAQ (reference sequence). The CDR3 sequence: CASSLSGYEQYF. CDR3 DNA sequence: TGTGCCAGCAGCTTAAGCGGGTACGAGCAGTACTTC.

The chain couples TRBV2 to TRBJ2-1, with 13 bases fitting TRBD2. Trimming removed 6 bases from V and 12 bases from J; junction bases left unmatched: 11. Germline CDR1 and CDR2: SNHLY and FYNNEI. The CDR3 contains 15 residues. The CDR3 bases are TGTGCCAGCAGAGGTACTAGCGGGAGGGCCCCTTGGCAGTTCTTC. Its translation is CASRGTSGRAPWQFF. The full variable domain, in which reference TRBV2 and TRBJ2-1 provide the parts outside the CDR3, is EPEVTQTPSHQVTQMGQEVILRCVPISNHLYFYWYRQILGQKVEFLVSFYNNEISEKSEIFDDQFSVERPDGSNFTLKIRSTKLEDSAMYFCASRGTSGRAPWQFFGPGTRLTVL.

This sequence joins TRBV5-6 and TRBJ1-1; maybe TRBD1 (6 bases). The CDR3 is 14 amino acids. Trimming shortened V by 4 bases and J by 8 bases, and 18 bases separated the two germline ends. From germline, CDR1 is SGHDT and CDR2 YYEEEE. The CDR3 DNA sequence: TGTGCCAGCAGCCCTCCCTTCGGGGGCACCGAAGCTTTCTTT. Residues: CASSPPFGGTEAFF.

The chain recombines TRBV2 with TRBJ1-4; D is undetermined. V shed 7 bases and J shed 2 bases, with 11 bases lying between them. Germline CDR1 and CDR2: SNHLY and FYNNEI. The length of the CDR3 is 14 residues. The CDR3 DNA reads as TGTGCCAGCAAACGGTTATTGACTAATGAAAAACTGTTTTTT. This gives the protein CASKRLLTNEKLFF. The variable domain in full, with the rest retrieved from reference TRBV2 and TRBJ1-4, is EPEVTQTPSHQVTQMGQEVILRCVPISNHLYFYWYRQILGQKVEFLVSFYNNEISEKSEIFDDQFSVERPDGSNFTLKIRSTKLEDSAMYFCASKRLLTNEKLFFGSGTQLSVL.